Each of the 7 T cell receptor beta chains below was sequenced from the same sample in a study of blood T cell repertoires in COVID-19. Assay: immunoSEQ multiplex PCR; the TCRdb copy retains only in-frame clones and omits some. Of approximately 70,000 clones in the sample, approximately 92% were seen once. Sample: peripheral blood. Source of these receptors: a human donor with active COVID-19. The donor label of this sample is uncertain.

This chain uses TRBV18 with TRBJ1-4; TRBD1 aligns across 7 bases. The CDR3 loop spans 15 amino acids. V lost 8 bases, J lost 3 bases, and 9 bases stayed unmatched. CDR1 KGHSH and CDR2 LQKENI come from the germline V gene. The CDR3 protein is CASRDREGPNEKLFF. CDR3 DNA sequence: TGTGCCAGCCGCGACAGGGAAGGTCCTAATGAAAAACTGTTTTTT. Combining the CDR3 with reference TRBV18 and TRBJ1-4 gives the whole variable domain NAGVMQNPRHLVRRRGQEARLRCSPMKGHSHVYWYRQLPEEGLKFMVYLQKENIIDESGMPKERFSAEFPKEGPSILRIQQVVRGDSAAYFCASRDREGPNEKLFFGSGTQLSVL.

V usage is TRBV6-6 and J usage is TRBJ2-1, with D possibly matching TRBD1 (6 bases). This CDR3 region has 15 residues. V gave up 6 bases and J gave up 0 bases, with 12 bases separating them. Germline values: CDR1 MNHNY, CDR2 SVGAGI (reference sequence). The DNA of the CDR3 is TGTGCCAGCAGAACAGGGACGAGCTCCTACAATGAGCAGTTCTTC. Its protein is CASRTGTSSYNEQFF.

This clone occurred once. The chain carries TRBV5-1 and TRBJ2-1; possibly TRBD1 for D (5 bases). The CDR3 consists of 16 residues. Trimming shortened V by 0 bases and J by 0 bases, and 10 bases separated the two germline ends. Per germline, CDR1 SGHRS and CDR2 YFSETQ. CDR3: CASSLGAGPSYNEQFF. In DNA form, the CDR3 reads TGCGCCAGCAGCTTGGGGGCAGGGCCCTCCTACAATGAGCAGTTCTTC.

V is TRBV28 and J is TRBJ1-1; TRBD1 matches 7 bases. Germline V CDR1 and CDR2: MDHEN, SYDVKM. This CDR3 contains 14 residues. J lost 0 bases, V lost 6 bases, and 4 bases had no gene match. CDR3 DNA: TGTGCCAGCAGGGCGGGACAGTTGAACACTGAAGCTTTCTTT. As protein: CASRAGQLNTEAFF.

The rearrangement links TRBV6-5 to TRBJ2-1, with 7 bases fitting TRBD1. V was clipped by 2 bases and J by 9 bases; unmatched bases: 4. Germline assignment: CDR1 MNHEY and CDR2 SVGAGI. There are 13 residues in the CDR3. The CDR3 DNA is TGTGCCAGCAGTTACACAGACAGGGCTGAGCAGTTCTTC. This sequence encodes CASSYTDRAEQFF.

This clone showed up just a few times. The chain employs TRBV11-3 and TRBJ2-1, with 8 positions matching TRBD2. With 4 bases clipped from V and 7 bases from J, the junction kept 3 bases outside the gene matches. This CDR3 is 13 amino acids long. Germline V lookup: CDR1 SGHNT, CDR2 YENEEA. This chain's CDR3 is CASSSERGNEQFF. The CDR3 region has the DNA TGTGCCAGCAGCTCGGAGCGGGGGAATGAGCAGTTCTTC.

This clone was observed a few times. The chain carries TRBV27 and TRBJ2-7, with 10 nucleotides matching TRBD1. Germline loops: CDR1 MNHEY, CDR2 SMNVEV (reference sequence). The CDR3 covers 15 residues. The trim removed 7 bases at V and 1 base at J, leaving 7 bases unmatched. The CDR3 sequence is CASKGDRGRSYEQYF. DNA of the CDR3: TGTGCCAGCAAGGGGGACAGGGGTAGGTCCTACGAGCAGTACTTC.